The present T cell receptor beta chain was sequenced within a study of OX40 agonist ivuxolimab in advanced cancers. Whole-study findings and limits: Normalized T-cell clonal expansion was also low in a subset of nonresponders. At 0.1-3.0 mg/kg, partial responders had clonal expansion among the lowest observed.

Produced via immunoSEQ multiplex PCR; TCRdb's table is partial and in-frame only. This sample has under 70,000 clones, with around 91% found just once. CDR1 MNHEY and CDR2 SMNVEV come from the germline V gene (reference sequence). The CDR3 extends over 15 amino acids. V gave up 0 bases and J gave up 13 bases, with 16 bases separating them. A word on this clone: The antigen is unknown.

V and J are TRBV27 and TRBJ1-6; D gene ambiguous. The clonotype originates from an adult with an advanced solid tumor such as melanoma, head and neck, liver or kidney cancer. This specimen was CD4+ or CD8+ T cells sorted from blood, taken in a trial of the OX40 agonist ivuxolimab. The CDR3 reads CASSLSWRPLIPLHF. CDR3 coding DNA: TGTGCCAGCAGTTTATCGTGGAGACCCCTTATTCCCCTCCACTTT.